This record covers a single TCR beta chain. Its specificity is not known. Sequenced by immunoSEQ multiplex PCR; TCRdb stores in-frame clones only, minus some. The data show approximately 190,000 clones, approximately 91% seen once. The data belong to a study of T cell responses to AZD1222 COVID-19 vaccine. Findings and caveats of the study: Donors were mostly white British, more females; clonal diversity possibly underestimated. Reports say nearly half of spike-specific TCRs go after unmutated variant regions.

Deletions cut 4 bases from V and 0 bases from J, with 12 bases between. Germline-derived CDR1 and CDR2 are SNHLY and FYNNEI. The CDR3 covers 15 residues. The sequence was obtained from an adult in good health. Sequencing used peripheral blood, obtained on day 0 of AZD1222 vaccination. The chain carries TRBV2 and TRBJ1-1; D perhaps matches TRBD1 (5 bases). DNA of the CDR3: TGTGCCAGCAGTGGTTTAAGGGGAATGAACACTGAAGCTTTCTTT. Amino acids: CASSGLRGMNTEAFF.